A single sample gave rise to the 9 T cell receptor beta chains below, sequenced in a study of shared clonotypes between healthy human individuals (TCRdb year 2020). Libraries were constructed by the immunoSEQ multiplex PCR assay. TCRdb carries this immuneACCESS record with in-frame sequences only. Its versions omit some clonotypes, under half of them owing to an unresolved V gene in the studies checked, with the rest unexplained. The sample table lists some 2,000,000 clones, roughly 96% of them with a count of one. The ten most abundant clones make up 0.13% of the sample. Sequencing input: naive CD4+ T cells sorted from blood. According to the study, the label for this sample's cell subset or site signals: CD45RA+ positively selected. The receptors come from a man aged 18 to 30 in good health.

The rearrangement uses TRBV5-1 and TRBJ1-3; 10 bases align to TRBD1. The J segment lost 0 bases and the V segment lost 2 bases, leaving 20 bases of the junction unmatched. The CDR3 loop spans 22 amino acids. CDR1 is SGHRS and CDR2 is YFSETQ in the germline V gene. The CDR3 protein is CASSFRPIPGTGDSDSGNTIYF. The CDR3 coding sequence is TGCGCCAGCAGCTTCAGACCCATACCCGGGACAGGGGACTCAGACTCTGGAAACACCATATATTTT.

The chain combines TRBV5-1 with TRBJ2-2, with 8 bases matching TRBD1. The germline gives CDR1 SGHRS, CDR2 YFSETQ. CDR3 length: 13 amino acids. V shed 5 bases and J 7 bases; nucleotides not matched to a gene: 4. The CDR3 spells CASRTGVDGELFF. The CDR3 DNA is TGCGCCAGCAGGACAGGGGTGGACGGGGAGCTGTTTTTT.

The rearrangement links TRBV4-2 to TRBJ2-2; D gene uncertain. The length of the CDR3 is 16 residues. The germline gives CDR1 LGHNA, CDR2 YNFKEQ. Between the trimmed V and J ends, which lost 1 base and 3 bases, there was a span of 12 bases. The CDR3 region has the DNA TGTGCCAGCAGCCAAGTGGGCGAGGCGGACACCGGGGAGCTGTTTTTT. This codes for CASSQVGEADTGELFF.

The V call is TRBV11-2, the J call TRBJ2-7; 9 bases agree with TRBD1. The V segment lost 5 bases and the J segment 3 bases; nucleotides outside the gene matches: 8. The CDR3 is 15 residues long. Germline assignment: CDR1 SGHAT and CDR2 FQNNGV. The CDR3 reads CASSIAPGQGYEQYF. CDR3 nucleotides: TGTGCCAGCAGCATCGCTCCGGGACAGGGCTACGAGCAGTACTTC. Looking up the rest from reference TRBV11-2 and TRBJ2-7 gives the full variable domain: EAGVAQSPRYKIIEKRQSVAFWCNPISGHATLYWYQQILGQGPKLLIQFQNNGVVDDSQLPKDRFSAERLKGVDSTLKIQPAKLEDSAVYLCASSIAPGQGYEQYFGPGTRLTVT.

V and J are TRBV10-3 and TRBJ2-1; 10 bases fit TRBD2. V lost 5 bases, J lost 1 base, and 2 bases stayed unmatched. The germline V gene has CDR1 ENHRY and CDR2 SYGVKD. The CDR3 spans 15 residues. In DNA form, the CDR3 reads TGTGCCATCAGTCCTAGCGGGGGATCCTACAATGAGCAGTTCTTC. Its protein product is CAISPSGGSYNEQFF.

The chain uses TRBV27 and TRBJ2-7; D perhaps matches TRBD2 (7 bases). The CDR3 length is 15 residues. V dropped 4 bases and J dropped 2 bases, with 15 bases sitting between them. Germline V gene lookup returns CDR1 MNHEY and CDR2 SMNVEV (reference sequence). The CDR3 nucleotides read TGTGCCAGCAGTTCCCTAGGGGGGGGTCCCTACGAGCAGTACTTC. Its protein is CASSSLGGGPYEQYF.

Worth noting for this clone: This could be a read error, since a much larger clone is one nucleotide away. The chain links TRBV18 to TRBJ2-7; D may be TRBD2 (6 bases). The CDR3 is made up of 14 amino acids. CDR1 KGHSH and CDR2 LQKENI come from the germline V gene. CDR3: CGSSPGGKVYEQYF. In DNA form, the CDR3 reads TGTGGCAGCTCACCTGGCGGGAAGGTCTACGAGCAGTACTTC.

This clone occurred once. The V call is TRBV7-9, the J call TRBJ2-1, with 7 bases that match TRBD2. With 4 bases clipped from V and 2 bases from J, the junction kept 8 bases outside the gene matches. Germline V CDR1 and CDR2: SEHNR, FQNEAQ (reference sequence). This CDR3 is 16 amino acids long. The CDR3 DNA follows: TGTGCCAGCAGCTCGAGGGACTACCAAGCCTACAATGAGCAGTTCTTC. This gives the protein CASSSRDYQAYNEQFF.

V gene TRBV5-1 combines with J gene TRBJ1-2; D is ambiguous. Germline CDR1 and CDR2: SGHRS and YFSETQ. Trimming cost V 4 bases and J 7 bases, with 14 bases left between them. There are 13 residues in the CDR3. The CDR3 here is CASSSQVDLGYTF. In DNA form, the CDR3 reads TGCGCCAGCAGCAGTCAGGTCGACCTTGGCTACACCTTC.